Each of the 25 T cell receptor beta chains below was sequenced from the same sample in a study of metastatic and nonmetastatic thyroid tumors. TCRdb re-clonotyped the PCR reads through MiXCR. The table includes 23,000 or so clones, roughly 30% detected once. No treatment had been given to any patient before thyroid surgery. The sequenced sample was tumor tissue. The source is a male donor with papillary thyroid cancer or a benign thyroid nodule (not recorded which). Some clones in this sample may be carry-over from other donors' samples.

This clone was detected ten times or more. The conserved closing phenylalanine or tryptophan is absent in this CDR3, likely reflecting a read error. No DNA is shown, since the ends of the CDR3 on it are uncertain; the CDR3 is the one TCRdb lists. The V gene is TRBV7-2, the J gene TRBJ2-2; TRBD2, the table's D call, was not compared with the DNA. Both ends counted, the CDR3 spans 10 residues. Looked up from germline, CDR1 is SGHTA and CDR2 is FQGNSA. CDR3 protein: CASSDALGLA.

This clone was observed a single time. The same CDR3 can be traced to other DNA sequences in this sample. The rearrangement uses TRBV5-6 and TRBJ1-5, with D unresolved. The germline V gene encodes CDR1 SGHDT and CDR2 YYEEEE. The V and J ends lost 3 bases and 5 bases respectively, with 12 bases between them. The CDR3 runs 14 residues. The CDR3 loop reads CASSSGGSDQPQHF. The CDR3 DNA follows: TGTGCCAGCAGCTCTGGCGGGAGTGATCAGCCCCAGCATTTT.

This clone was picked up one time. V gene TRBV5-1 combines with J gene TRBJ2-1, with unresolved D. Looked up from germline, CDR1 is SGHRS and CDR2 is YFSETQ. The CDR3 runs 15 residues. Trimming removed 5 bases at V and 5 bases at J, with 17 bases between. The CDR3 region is CASSRPLSPHNEQFF. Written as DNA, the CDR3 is TGCGCCAGCAGTAGACCTCTCTCACCTCACAATGAGCAGTTCTTC.

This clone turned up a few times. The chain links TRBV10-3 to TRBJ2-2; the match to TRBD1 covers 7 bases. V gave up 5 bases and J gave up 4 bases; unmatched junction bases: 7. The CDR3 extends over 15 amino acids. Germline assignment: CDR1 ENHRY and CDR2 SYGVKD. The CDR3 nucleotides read TGTGCCATCAGTCCTAATACAGGGGCCACCGGGGAGCTGTTTTTT. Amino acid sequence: CAISPNTGATGELFF.

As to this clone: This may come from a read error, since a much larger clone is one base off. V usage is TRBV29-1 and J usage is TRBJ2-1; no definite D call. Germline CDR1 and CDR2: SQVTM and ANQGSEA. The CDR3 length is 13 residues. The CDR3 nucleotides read TGCGGCGTTCCCCACCACTCCTACAATGAGCAGTTCTTC. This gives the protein CGVPHHSYNEQFF.

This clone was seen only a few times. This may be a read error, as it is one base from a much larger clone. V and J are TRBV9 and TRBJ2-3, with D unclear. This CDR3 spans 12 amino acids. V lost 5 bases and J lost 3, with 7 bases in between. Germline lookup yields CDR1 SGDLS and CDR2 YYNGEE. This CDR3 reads CASRVETDTQYF. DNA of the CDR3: TGTGCCAGCAGGGTGGAGACAGATACGCAGTATTTT.

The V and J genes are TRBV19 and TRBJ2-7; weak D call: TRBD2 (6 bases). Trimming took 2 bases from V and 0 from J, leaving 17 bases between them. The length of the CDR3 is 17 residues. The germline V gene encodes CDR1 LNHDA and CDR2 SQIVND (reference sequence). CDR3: CASSIIPAEGGSYEQYF. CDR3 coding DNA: TGTGCCAGTAGTATAATCCCCGCGGAGGGAGGCTCCTACGAGCAGTACTTC.

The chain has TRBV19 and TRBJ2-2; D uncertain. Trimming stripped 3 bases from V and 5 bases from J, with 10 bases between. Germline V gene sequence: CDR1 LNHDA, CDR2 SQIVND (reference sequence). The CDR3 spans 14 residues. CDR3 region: CASSIPSDTGELFF. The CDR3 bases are TGTGCCAGTAGTATCCCTAGTGATACCGGGGAGCTGTTTTTT.

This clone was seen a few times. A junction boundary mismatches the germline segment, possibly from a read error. This CDR3 reads CASSAQGYEHYF. The CDR3 DNA reads TGTGCCAGCAGCGCCCAGGGATACGAGCACTACTTC. This rearrangement joins TRBV12-3 or TRBV12-4 to TRBJ2-7; tentative D call: TRBD1 (5 bases). The CDR3 runs 12 residues.

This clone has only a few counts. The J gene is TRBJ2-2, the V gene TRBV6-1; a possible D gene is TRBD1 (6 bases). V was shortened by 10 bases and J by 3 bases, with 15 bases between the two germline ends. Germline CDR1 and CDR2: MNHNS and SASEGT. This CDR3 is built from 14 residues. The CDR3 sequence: CATIQGRDTGELFF. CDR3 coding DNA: TGTGCCACAATACAGGGCCGGGACACCGGGGAGCTGTTTTTT.

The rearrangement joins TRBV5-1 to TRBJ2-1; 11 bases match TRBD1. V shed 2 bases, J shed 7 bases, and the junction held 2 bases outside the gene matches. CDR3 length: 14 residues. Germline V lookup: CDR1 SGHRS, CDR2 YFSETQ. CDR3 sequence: CASSLGTGGNEQFF. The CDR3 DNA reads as TGCGCCAGCAGCTTAGGGACAGGGGGAAATGAGCAGTTCTTC.

CDR3 coding DNA: TGCAGTGCTAGAGTGGGTGGCTACACCTTC. Translation: CSARVGGYTF. The rearrangement uses TRBV20-1 and TRBJ1-2; unclear D gene. The V end was cut by 1 base, the J end by 7 bases, with 4 bases between. CDR1 DFQATT and CDR2 SNEGSKA come from the germline V gene (reference sequence). The CDR3 covers 10 residues.

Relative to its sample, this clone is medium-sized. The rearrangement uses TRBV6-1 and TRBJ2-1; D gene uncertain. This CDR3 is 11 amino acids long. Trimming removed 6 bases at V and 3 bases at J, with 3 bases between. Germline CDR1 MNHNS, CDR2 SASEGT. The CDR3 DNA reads TGTGCCAGCAGGGACTACAATGAGCAGTTCTTC. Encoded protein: CASRDYNEQFF.

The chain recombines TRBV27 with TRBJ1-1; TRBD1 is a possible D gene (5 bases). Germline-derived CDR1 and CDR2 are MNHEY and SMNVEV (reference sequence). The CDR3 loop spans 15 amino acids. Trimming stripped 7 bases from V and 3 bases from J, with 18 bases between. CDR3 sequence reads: CASTPGFWCHTEAFF. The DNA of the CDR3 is TGTGCCAGCACCCCAGGGTTTTGGTGTCACACTGAAGCTTTCTTT.

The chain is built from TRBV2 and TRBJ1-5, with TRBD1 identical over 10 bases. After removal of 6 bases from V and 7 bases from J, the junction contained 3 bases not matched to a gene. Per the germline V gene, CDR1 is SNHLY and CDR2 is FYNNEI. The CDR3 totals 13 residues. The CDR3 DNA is TGTGCCAGCAGGGGGACAGGGGTACAGCCCCAGCATTTT. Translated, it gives CASRGTGVQPQHF.

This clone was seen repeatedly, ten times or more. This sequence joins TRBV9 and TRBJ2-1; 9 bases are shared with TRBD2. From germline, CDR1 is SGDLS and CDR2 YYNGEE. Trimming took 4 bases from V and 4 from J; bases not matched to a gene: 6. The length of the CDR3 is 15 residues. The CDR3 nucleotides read TGTGCCAGCAGCACAACTAGCGGGCCGTACAATGAGCAGTTCTTC. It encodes CASSTTSGPYNEQFF.

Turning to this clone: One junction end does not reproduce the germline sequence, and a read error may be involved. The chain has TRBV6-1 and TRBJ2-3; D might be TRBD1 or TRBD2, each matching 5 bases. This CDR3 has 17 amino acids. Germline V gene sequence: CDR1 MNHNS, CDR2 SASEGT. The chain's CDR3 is CAGSGRGTAASTDTQYF. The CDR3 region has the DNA TGTGCCGGCAGTGGCCGAGGGACGGCTGCTAGCACAGATACGCAGTATTTT.

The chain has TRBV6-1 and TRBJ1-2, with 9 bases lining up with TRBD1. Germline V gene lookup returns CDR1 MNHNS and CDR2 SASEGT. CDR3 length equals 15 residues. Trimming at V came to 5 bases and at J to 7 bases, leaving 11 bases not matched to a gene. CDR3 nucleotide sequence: TGTGCCAGCAGTCCCGCGGACAGGGGAAGTCGTGGCTACACCTTC. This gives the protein CASSPADRGSRGYTF.

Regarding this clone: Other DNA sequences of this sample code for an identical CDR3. The CDR3 protein is CASSDGQGRNTIYF. The CDR3 DNA reads TGTGCCAGCAGTGATGGACAGGGCCGAAACACCATATATTTT. The chain employs TRBV6-1 and TRBJ1-3; 8 bases line up with TRBD1. Trimming cost V 3 bases and J 5 bases; bases outside gene matches: 3. The CDR3 has 14 amino acids. Germline V CDR1 and CDR2: MNHNS, SASEGT.

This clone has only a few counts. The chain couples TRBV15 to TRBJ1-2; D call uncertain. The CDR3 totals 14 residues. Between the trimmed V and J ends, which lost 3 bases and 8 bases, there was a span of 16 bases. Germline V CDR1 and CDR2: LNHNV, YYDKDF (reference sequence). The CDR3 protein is CATSRESRLGGYTF. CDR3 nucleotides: TGTGCCACCAGCAGGGAATCGAGACTGGGAGGCTACACCTTC.

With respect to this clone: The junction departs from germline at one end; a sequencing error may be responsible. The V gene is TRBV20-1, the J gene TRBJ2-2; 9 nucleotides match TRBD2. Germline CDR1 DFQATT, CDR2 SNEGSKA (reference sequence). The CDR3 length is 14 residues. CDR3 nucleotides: TGCAGTGCTGGTTCCCTAGGAGCGGGAGGCACCTATCTTTGG. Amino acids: CSAGSLGAGGTYLW.

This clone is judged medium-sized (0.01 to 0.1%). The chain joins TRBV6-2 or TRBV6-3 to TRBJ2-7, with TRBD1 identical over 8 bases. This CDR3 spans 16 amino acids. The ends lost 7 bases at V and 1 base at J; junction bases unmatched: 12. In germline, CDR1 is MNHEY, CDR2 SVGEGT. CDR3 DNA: TGTGCCAGCATAACTGATGAGACAGGGGCTTCCTACGAGCAGTACTTC. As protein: CASITDETGASYEQYF.

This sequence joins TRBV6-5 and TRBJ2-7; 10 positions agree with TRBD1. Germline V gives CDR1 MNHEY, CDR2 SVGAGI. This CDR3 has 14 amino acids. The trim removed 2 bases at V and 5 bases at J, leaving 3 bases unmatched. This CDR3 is CASSYPGTGDEQYF. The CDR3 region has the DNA TGTGCCAGCAGTTACCCTGGGACAGGGGACGAGCAGTACTTC.

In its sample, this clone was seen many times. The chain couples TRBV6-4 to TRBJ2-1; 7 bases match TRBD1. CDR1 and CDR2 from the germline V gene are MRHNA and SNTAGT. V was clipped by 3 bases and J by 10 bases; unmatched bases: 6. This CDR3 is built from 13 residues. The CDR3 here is CASSEAEQGEQFF. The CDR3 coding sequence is TGTGCCAGCAGTGAGGCGGAACAGGGGGAGCAGTTCTTC.

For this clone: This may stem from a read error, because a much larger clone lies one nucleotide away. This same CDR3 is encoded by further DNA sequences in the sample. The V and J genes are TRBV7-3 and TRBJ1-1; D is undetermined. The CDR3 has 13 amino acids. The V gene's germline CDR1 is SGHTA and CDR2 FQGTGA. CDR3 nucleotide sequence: TGTGCCAGCAGCTCGCAGACAAGCACTGAGGCTTTCTTT. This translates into CASSSQTSTEAFF.